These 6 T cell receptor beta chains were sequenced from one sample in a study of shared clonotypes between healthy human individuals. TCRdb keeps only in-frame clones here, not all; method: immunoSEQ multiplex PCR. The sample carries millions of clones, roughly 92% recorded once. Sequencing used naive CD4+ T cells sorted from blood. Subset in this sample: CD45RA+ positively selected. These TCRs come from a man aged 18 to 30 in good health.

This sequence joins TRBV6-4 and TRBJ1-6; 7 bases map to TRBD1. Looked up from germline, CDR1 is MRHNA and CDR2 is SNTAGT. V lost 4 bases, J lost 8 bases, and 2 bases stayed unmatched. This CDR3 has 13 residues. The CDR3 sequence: CASSATGDSPLHF. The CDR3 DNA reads TGTGCCAGCAGTGCCACAGGGGATTCACCCCTCCACTTT.

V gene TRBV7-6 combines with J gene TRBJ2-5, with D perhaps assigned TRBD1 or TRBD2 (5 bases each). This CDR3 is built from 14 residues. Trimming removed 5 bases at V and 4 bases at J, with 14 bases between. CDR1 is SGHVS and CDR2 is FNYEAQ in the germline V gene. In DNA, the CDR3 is TGTGCCAGCAGCCAGGGACCATCAGGAGAGACCCAGTACTTC. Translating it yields CASSQGPSGETQYF.

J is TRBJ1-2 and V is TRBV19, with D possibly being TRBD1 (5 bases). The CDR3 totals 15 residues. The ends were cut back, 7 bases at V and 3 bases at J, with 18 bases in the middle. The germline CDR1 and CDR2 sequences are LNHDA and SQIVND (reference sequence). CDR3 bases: TGTGCCAGTATGGAGAGGGGACCGACCGACTATGGCTACACCTTC. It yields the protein CASMERGPTDYGYTF.

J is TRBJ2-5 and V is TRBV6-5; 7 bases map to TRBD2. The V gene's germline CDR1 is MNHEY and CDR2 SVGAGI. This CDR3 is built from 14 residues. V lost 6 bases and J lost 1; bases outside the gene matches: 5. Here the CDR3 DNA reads TGTGCCAGCAGAAAAGGGACTATCCAAGAGACCCAGTACTTC. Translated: CASRKGTIQETQYF.

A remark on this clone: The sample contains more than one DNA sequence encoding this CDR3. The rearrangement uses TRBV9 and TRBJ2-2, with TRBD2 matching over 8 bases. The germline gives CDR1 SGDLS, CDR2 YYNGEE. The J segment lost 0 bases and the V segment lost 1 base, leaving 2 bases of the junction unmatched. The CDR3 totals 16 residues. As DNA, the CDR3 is TGTGCCAGCAGCGTACTAGCGGGTCCGAACACCGGGGAGCTGTTTTTT. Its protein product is CASSVLAGPNTGELFF.

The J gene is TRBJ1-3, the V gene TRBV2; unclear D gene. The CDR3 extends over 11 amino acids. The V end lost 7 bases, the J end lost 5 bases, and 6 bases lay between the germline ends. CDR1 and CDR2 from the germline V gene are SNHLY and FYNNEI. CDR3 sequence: CASTPRNTIYF. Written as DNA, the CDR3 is TGTGCCAGCACCCCGAGAAACACCATATATTTT.